The 21 T cell receptor beta chains below all came from one sample that was sequenced in a study of T cell responses to AZD1222 COVID-19 vaccine (dated by TCRdb to the early 2020s). The receptor library was made with the immunoSEQ multiplex PCR assay. TCRdb re-hosts the immuneACCESS table, in-frame sequences only. Its copies lack some clones; in the studies checked, an unresolved V gene accounts for under half of them, and the cause for the rest is not known. The sample includes approximately 100,000 clones, with 80% to 90% observed a single time. Over 7.5% of the sample is in the top ten clones. Reading the label with the study, this specimen's time point is: baseline before first vaccination. The sample in question was peripheral blood, obtained on day 0 of AZD1222 vaccination. These receptors all stem from an adult in good health.

J is TRBJ2-1 and V is TRBV5-1, with 16 nucleotides matching TRBD2. This CDR3 region has 17 residues. J gave up 9 bases and V 6 bases, and 12 bases lay outside the gene matches. Germline V gene lookup returns CDR1 SGHRS and CDR2 YFSETQ. The CDR3 here is CASTRGLAGGQATEQFF. CDR3 coding DNA: TGCGCCAGCACCCGGGGACTAGCGGGGGGGCAGGCGACTGAGCAGTTCTTC.

The chain links TRBV6-5 to TRBJ1-5, with 9 positions matching TRBD1. Germline V lookup: CDR1 MNHEY, CDR2 SVGAGI. This CDR3 comprises 15 residues. V lost 10 bases to trimming and J lost 6 bases; unmatched junction nucleotides: 13. In DNA, the CDR3 is TGTGCCACTCCGGCCGGGGACAGGGAAGGTCAGCCCCAGCATTTT. The encoded protein is CATPAGDREGQPQHF.

The V and J genes are TRBV10-3 and TRBJ2-3, with D unclear. The CDR3 runs to 15 residues. Trimming took 10 bases from V and 0 from J, leaving 17 bases between them. Germline lookup yields CDR1 ENHRY and CDR2 SYGVKD. The CDR3 loop is CASALVATSTDTQYF. The CDR3 region has the DNA TGTGCCAGCGCCCTAGTAGCCACTAGCACAGATACGCAGTATTTT.

The V and J genes are TRBV19 and TRBJ1-4, with D hard to call. The germline V gene has CDR1 LNHDA and CDR2 SQIVND (reference sequence). Trimming stripped 11 bases from V and 5 bases from J, with 12 bases between. CDR3 size: 12 residues. This chain's CDR3 is CASKTGNEKLFF. For the CDR3, the DNA is TGTGCCTCAAAAACCGGGAATGAAAAACTGTTTTTT.

The rearrangement links TRBV7-9 to TRBJ2-3; TRBD1 agrees at 9 bases. The germline gives CDR1 SEHNR, CDR2 FQNEAQ (reference sequence). Unmatched junction bases numbered 3, after V lost 5 bases and J lost 0 bases. This CDR3 spans 15 amino acids. CDR3 coding DNA: TGTGCCAGCAGCCGGGGACAGGGTAGCACAGATACGCAGTATTTT. Translated, it gives CASSRGQGSTDTQYF.

This sequence joins TRBV5-8 and TRBJ2-5; 12 bases are a match to TRBD2. V lost 7 bases and J lost 2; bases outside the gene matches: 3. Per germline, CDR1 SGHTS and CDR2 YDEGEE. The CDR3 consists of 14 residues. CDR3 bases: TGTGCCAGCGGACTAGCGGGGATTCAAGAGACCCAGTACTTC. The encoded protein is CASGLAGIQETQYF. The full variable domain, with the rest looked up from reference TRBV5-8 and TRBJ2-5, is EAGVTQSPTHLIKTRGQQATLRCSPISGHTSVYWYQQALGLGLQFLLWYDEGEERNRGNFPPRFSGRQFPNYSSELNVNALELEDSALYLCASGLAGIQETQYFGPGTRLLVL.

The chain recombines TRBV11-3 with TRBJ2-5; TRBD1 matches at 7 bases. CDR3 length equals 14 residues. V gave up 5 bases and J gave up 4 bases; unmatched junction bases: 7. Germline lookup yields CDR1 SGHNT and CDR2 YENEEA. CDR3 DNA: TGTGCCAGCAGCCCCAAGGGGGCGGGAGAGACCCAGTACTTC. Translated: CASSPKGAGETQYF.

This chain uses TRBV9 with TRBJ2-1; 8 positions agree with TRBD2. CDR1 and CDR2 (germline): SGDLS, YYNGEE. CDR3 size: 17 residues. J gave up 1 base and V 2 bases, and 8 bases lay outside the gene matches. As DNA, the CDR3 is TGTGCCAGCAGCGTCTTCGGACTAGCTATTTCCTACAATGAGCAGTTCTTC. Protein: CASSVFGLAISYNEQFF. The full variable domain, completed using reference TRBV9 and TRBJ2-1, is DSGVTQTPKHLITATGQRVTLRCSPRSGDLSVYWYQQSLDQGLQFLIQYYNGEERAKGNILERFSAQQFPDLHSELNLSSLELGDSALYFCASSVFGLAISYNEQFFGPGTRLTVL.

The V gene is TRBV4-3, the J gene TRBJ2-2; TRBD2 agrees at 9 bases. The germline V gene encodes CDR1 LGHNA and CDR2 YSLEER. This CDR3 has 16 residues. V dropped 5 bases and J dropped 7; count of bases not matched to a gene: 11. The CDR3 DNA is TGCGCCAGCAGCTTAGGTAGCGGGAGCGGTAGCGGGGAGCTGTTTTTT. Translated, it gives CASSLGSGSGSGELFF.

The chain combines TRBV19 with TRBJ1-4; the D gene is possibly TRBD1 (5 bases). The CDR3 is 15 amino acids. Per germline, CDR1 LNHDA and CDR2 SQIVND (reference sequence). V lost 5 bases, J lost 0 bases, and 10 bases lay in between. The DNA for the CDR3 is TGTGCCAGTAGTCTGCGGGGGGCAACTAATGAAAAACTGTTTTTT. Amino acid sequence: CASSLRGATNEKLFF.

This rearrangement joins TRBV5-1 to TRBJ2-1, with 9 bases fitting TRBD2. This CDR3 is 14 amino acids long. Germline V gene sequence: CDR1 SGHRS, CDR2 YFSETQ. Germline trimming cut 6 bases from V and 3 bases from J; bases unmatched to any gene: 4. The CDR3 region is CASIRGRGYNEQFF. The CDR3 nucleotides are TGCGCCAGCATCCGCGGGAGGGGCTACAATGAGCAGTTCTTC.

The CDR3 region is CASSSVRQGNYGYTF. The CDR3 DNA follows: TGTGCCAGCAGTTCCGTTAGACAGGGGAACTATGGCTACACCTTC. The chain carries TRBV27 and TRBJ1-2, with TRBD1 matching 8 bases. With 4 bases clipped from V and 2 bases from J, the junction kept 6 bases outside the gene matches. Germline values: CDR1 MNHEY, CDR2 SMNVEV (reference sequence). The CDR3 extends over 15 amino acids.

CDR3 amino acids: CASSPEGGLAGSNEQFF. Written as DNA, the CDR3 is TGTGCCAGCAGCCCTGAGGGCGGGCTAGCGGGAAGCAATGAGCAGTTCTTC. The chain is built from TRBV6-2 or TRBV6-3 and TRBJ2-1; 9 bases match TRBD2. Germline V lookup: CDR1 MNHEY, CDR2 SVGEGT. The V and J ends lost 6 bases and 6 bases, in that order; junction bases with no gene match: 15. CDR3 length: 17 amino acids.

This clone was counted only a few times. The genes are TRBV28 and TRBJ2-2, with TRBD1 matching over 8 bases. The CDR3 is made up of 14 amino acids. Trimming cost V 3 bases and J 8 bases; bases outside gene matches: 5. Germline assignment: CDR1 MDHEN and CDR2 SYDVKM. DNA of the CDR3: TGTGCCAGCAGTTTCCAGGGGGCATGGGGGGAGCTGTTTTTT. It yields the protein CASSFQGAWGELFF.

This clone has a single count. The chain employs TRBV11-2 and TRBJ1-4; D perhaps matches TRBD1 (6 bases). The V end was cut by 3 bases, the J end by 0 bases, with 14 bases between. Germline values: CDR1 SGHAT, CDR2 FQNNGV. CDR3 length equals 17 residues. DNA of the CDR3: TGTGCCAGCAGCTTGGCACAGGGTAGATCAACTAATGAAAAACTGTTTTTT. Amino acids: CASSLAQGRSTNEKLFF.

V usage is TRBV9 and J usage is TRBJ1-1; D remains ambiguous. Germline assignment: CDR1 SGDLS and CDR2 YYNGEE. This CDR3 is built from 13 residues. V gave up 0 bases and J gave up 1 base, with 4 bases separating them. DNA of the CDR3: TGTGCCAGCAGCGTAGGTTGGAACACTGAAGCTTTCTTT. Amino acids: CASSVGWNTEAFF.

This clone has just one count. The rearrangement links TRBV7-9 to TRBJ1-1; D is perhaps TRBD1 (5 bases). This CDR3 comprises 13 residues. Germline values: CDR1 SEHNR, CDR2 FQNEAQ (reference sequence). The V and J ends lost 6 bases and 4 bases respectively, with 12 bases between them. DNA of the CDR3: TGTGCCAGCAGATCCGGGGCCGTCACTGAAGCTTTCTTT. Amino acid sequence: CASRSGAVTEAFF. The full variable domain, in which reference TRBV7-9 and TRBJ1-1 provide the parts outside the CDR3, is DTGVSQNPRHKITKRGQNVTFRCDPISEHNRLYWYRQTLGQGPEFLTYFQNEAQLEKSRLLSDRFSAERPKGSFSTLEIQRTEQGDSAMYLCASRSGAVTEAFFGQGTRLTVV.

The chain links TRBV29-1 to TRBJ1-4, with TRBD1 matching over 7 bases. Germline V CDR1 and CDR2: SQVTM, ANQGSEA. Trimming at V came to 7 bases and at J to 6 bases, leaving 8 bases not matched to a gene. The CDR3 consists of 13 residues. The CDR3 nucleotides read TGCAGCGCTTCCGGGACAGATTATGAAAAACTGTTTTTT. Its translation: CSASGTDYEKLFF.

Remarks on this clone: At one of its ends the junction is not consistent with the germline gene, which may arise from a read error. The chain combines TRBV6-2 or TRBV6-3 with TRBJ2-3; TRBD2 is a possible D gene (7 bases). This CDR3 is built from 12 residues. Germline V gives CDR1 MNHEY, CDR2 SVGEGT. The CDR3, as DNA: TGTGCCAGCAGCCCTCGGCCGGGACTACAGGGTTTT. Translating it yields CASSPRPGLQGF.

The J gene is TRBJ2-1, the V gene TRBV7-2; a weak D match, TRBD2 (5 bases). CDR3 length: 16 amino acids. Germline CDR1 is SGHTA and CDR2 is FQGNSA. V was pared by 1 base and J by 6 bases, with 16 bases between. The CDR3 coding sequence is TGTGCCAGCAGCTTAGTTAGTAGCGCAATCGGCAATGAGCAGTTCTTC. Translation: CASSLVSSAIGNEQFF.

The chain combines TRBV28 with TRBJ1-6, with 7 bases matching TRBD1. The CDR3 has 14 amino acids. V was pared by 6 bases and J by 10 bases, with 9 bases of the junction left unmatched. The germline CDR1 and CDR2 sequences are MDHEN and SYDVKM. The chain's CDR3 is CASSSDRVQSPLHF. CDR3 DNA sequence: TGTGCCAGCAGCTCAGACAGGGTGCAGTCACCCCTCCACTTT.